The source of this T cell receptor (beta chain) is a study of memory CD4+ T cells and cytomegalovirus serostatus. Sequencing was performed with immunoSEQ multiplex PCR; in TCRdb, only in-frame clones are kept and a portion is missing. There are around 44,000 clones in the sample; 76% occur only once, and nearly 6.5% lies in the top ten. Turning to this clone: The antigen remains unidentified.

Single viable CD3+CD4+CD8-CD45RO+ cells were sorted as the memory CD4+ T cells. Points from the study as a whole: CMV serostatus prediction reached median AUC roughly 0.95, or 0.91 with US-trained model. Each of 65 to 75 CMV-associated TCRbeta sequences occurred in one to five individuals.

Sample: memory CD4+ T cells from blood. The sequence was collected from an adult in good health and CMV-seronegative.

Here the CDR3 reads CAWIPKQGAGNTIYF. CDR3 bases: TGTGCCTGGATCCCGAAACAGGGGGCTGGAAACACCATATATTTT. The V gene is TRBV30, the J gene TRBJ1-3; 8 bases align to TRBD1. Looked up from germline, CDR1 is GTSNPN and CDR2 is SVGIG (reference sequence). CDR3 length: 15 amino acids. The ends lost 4 bases at V and 2 bases at J; junction bases unmatched: 7. Drawing the rest from reference TRBV30 and TRBJ1-3, the complete variable domain is SQTIHQWPATLVQPVGSPLSLECTVEGTSNPNLYWYRQAAGRGLQLLFYSVGIGQISSEVPQNLSASRPQDRQFILSSKKLLLSDSGFYLCAWIPKQGAGNTIYFGEGSWLTVV.